This TCR beta chain is drawn from a study of T cell changes during pregnancy in multiple sclerosis. Method: immunoSEQ multiplex PCR; TCRdb's copy keeps in-frame clones and lacks some. The top ten hold 0.55% to 0.7% of the sample, which has tens of thousands of clones, 80% to 90% seen once. V shed 4 bases, J shed 14 bases, and the junction held 14 bases outside the gene matches. Germline loops: CDR1 SGHTA, CDR2 FQGNSA. The length of the CDR3 is 16 residues. The J gene is TRBJ2-1, the V gene TRBV7-2; 13 bases map to TRBD2. The TCR originated in a female donor with multiple sclerosis, enrolled in a pregnancy study. The sample was CD4+ T cells from peripheral blood mononuclear cells, taken in the first trimester of pregnancy. CDR3 nucleotide sequence: TGTGCCAGCAGCTCGACCCCGGGACTAGCGGGACGGGTGGAGTTCTTC. Its protein is CASSSTPGLAGRVEFF. The whole variable domain, filled in from reference TRBV7-2 and TRBJ2-1, reads GAGVSQSPSNKVTEKGKDVELRCDPISGHTALYWYRQSLGQGLEFLIYFQGNSAPDKSGLPSDRFSAERTGGSVSTLTIQRTQQEDSAVYLCASSSTPGLAGRVEFFGPGTRLTVL.